Described below is a single T cell receptor (beta chain) sequence and its context. Its antigen is not identified. This sample is part of a study of Ad26.COV2.S vaccination and SARS-CoV-2 variants. Looking at the study overall: Once or twice, 56 days apart, Ad26.COV2.S was delivered intramuscularly. Findings of the study overall: The authors reported substantial breadth in spike-specific CD8+ and CD4+ T cell responses after vaccination.

Method: immunoSEQ multiplex PCR; TCRdb's copy keeps in-frame clones and lacks some. The sample has hundreds of thousands of clones; around 90% are singletons. The germline CDR1 and CDR2 sequences are MDHEN and SYDVKM. Trimming pared 10 bases from V and 2 bases from J, leaving 18 bases between. This CDR3 has 14 residues. This sample's treatment: 15 to 20 received Ad26.COV2.S at low or high dose, single or two shots; a few received placebo; per-sample allocation not given. Sampling occurred on day 63 after the first vaccine or placebo injection. The sequencing here drew on peripheral blood, taken in a trial of Ad26.COV2.S vaccine versus placebo. The receptor's source is a person between 18 and 59 years old who received the Ad26.COV2.S COVID-19 vaccine or a placebo. The chain is built from TRBV28 and TRBJ2-7; D may be TRBD2 (6 bases). In nucleotides, the CDR3 is TGTGCCATCAATACCCGGGGGTATGCCTACGAGCAGTACTTC. This gives the protein CAINTRGYAYEQYF.